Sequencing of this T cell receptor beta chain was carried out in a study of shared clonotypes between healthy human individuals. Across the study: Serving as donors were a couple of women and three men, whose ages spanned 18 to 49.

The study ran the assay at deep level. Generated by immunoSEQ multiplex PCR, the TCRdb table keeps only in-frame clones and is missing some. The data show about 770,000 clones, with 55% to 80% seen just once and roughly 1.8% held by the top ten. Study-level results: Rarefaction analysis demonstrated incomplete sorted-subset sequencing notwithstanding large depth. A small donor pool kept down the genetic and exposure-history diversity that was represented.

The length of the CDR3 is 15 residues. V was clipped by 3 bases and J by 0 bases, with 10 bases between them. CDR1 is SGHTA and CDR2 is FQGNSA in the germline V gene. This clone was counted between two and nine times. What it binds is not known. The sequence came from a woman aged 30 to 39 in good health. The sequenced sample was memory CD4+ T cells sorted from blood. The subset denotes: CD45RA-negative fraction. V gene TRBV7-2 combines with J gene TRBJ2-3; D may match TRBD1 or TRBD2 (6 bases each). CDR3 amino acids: CASSLWGASTDTQYF. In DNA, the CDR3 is TGTGCCAGCAGCTTGTGGGGGGCTAGCACAGATACGCAGTATTTT.